This T cell receptor beta chain was sequenced during a study of blood T cell repertoires in COVID-19. Study overall: Italy, Spain and the United States were the sources of the convalescent and acute COVID-19 samples. Nucleic acid was either cDNA or gDNA, and it came from T cells, B-cell-depleted T cells, or PBMCs.

Per the original methods: Reference gene primer amplification yielded estimated nucleated cell counts. Generated by immunoSEQ multiplex PCR, the TCRdb table keeps only in-frame clones and is missing some. V, J and clone size reflect that table, while D and trimming were determined from the DNA. The table has about 670,000 clones, around 89% seen once. Trimming removed 1 base from V and 0 bases from J, with 13 bases in between. The germline CDR1 and CDR2 sequences are SGHTA and FQGNSA. This CDR3 has 17 residues. This clone was seen a single time. The origin of this receptor is a woman aged 18-35 years with acute or convalescent COVID-19. The genes are TRBV7-2 and TRBJ2-4; possible D gene TRBD1, 6 bases. The sequencing input was peripheral blood. The CDR3 spells CASSLGTEGLAKNIQYF. The CDR3 bases are TGTGCCAGCAGCTTAGGGACAGAAGGTTTAGCCAAAAACATTCAGTACTTC.